The clone carrying this TCR beta chain was observed once. This entry belongs to a study of shared clonotypes between healthy human individuals. CD45RO-negative CD8 cells positively selected for CCR7 made up the naive population, which excluded terminally differentiated effector memory CD45RA+ cells. Generated by immunoSEQ multiplex PCR, the TCRdb table keeps only in-frame clones and is missing some. The sample has millions of clones, approximately 95% seen once. The receptor was isolated from a man aged 18 to 30 in good health. Sequenced material: naive CD8+ T cells sorted from blood.

In DNA, the CDR3 is TGTGCCAGCAGCTTATACGGCGGCCCCCGGACAGGGAGCTACACCTTC. Translation gives CASSLYGGPRTGSYTF. The genes are TRBV7-6 and TRBJ1-2; 8 bases are a match to TRBD1. The V segment lost 2 bases and the J segment 9 bases; nucleotides outside the gene matches: 14. The CDR3 has 16 residues. Germline assignment: CDR1 SGHVS and CDR2 FNYEAQ. Together with reference TRBV7-6 and TRBJ1-2, the CDR3 gives the full variable domain: GAGVSQSPRYKVTKRGQDVALRCDPISGHVSLYWYRQALGQGPEFLTYFNYEAQQDKSGLPNDRFSAERPEGSISTLTIQRTEQRDSAMYRCASSLYGGPRTGSYTFGSGTRLTVV.